The 3 T cell receptor beta chains listed next were all sequenced from one sample in a study of T cell repertoires in cytomegalovirus infection (dated by TCRdb to the late 2010s). The sequencer was an Illumina HiSeq 1500. Using fastp trimming at Q25 and MiXCR clonotype assembly, TCRdb reanalyzed the public sequencing data and kept in-frame beta chains. Entries are consolidated by CDR3 protein sequence, retaining the most common genes and DNA. Recorded for this sample are about 180,000 distinct CDR3 sequences; approximately 15% of them occurred a single time. The leading ten clones occupy 25% to 30% of the sample. The sample consisted of PBMCs. These TCRs come from a human donor in good health (CMV status not recorded). Some clones in this sample may be carry-over from other donors' samples.

The chain joins TRBV5-1 to TRBJ1-2, with unresolved D. Germline CDR1 reads SGHRS; CDR2 reads YFSETQ. This CDR3 is 13 amino acids long. V was cut by 4 bases and J by 2 bases, with 9 bases left in between. CDR3 bases: TGCGCCAGCAGCGACGGCCCGAACTATGGCTACACCTTC. It encodes CASSDGPNYGYTF.

This clonotype was counted many times. This chain uses TRBV7-6 with TRBJ1-6; D possibly corresponds to TRBD1 (5 bases). The germline V gene has CDR1 SGHVS and CDR2 FNYEAQ. CDR3 length: 17 residues. Deletions cut 1 base from V and 7 bases from J, with 17 bases between. The chain's CDR3 is CASSLGGLGEWNSPLHF. CDR3 nucleotide sequence: TGTGCCAGCAGCTTAGGGGGGTTGGGTGAGTGGAATTCACCCCTCCACTTT.

This rearrangement joins TRBV7-9 to TRBJ1-1; D possibly corresponds to TRBD1 (5 bases). The length of the CDR3 is 13 residues. The V gene's germline CDR1 is SEHNR and CDR2 FQNEAQ (reference sequence). V lost 2 bases to trimming and J lost 4 bases, with 8 bases between them. In DNA, the CDR3 is TGTGCCAGCAGCTTAAAAGGGGCCACTGAAGCTTTCTTT. This codes for CASSLKGATEAFF.